This section outlines one TCR beta chain sequence together with its context. TCRdb reanalysed the RT-PCR reads using MiXCR and keeps one entry per CDR3 protein. The sample contains fewer than 700,000 distinct CDR3 sequences, roughly 13% of which appear only once. The data originate from a study of response to subunit inactivated influenza vaccine. The CDR3 runs 13 residues. With 4 bases removed from V and 6 bases from J, the gap between germline ends came to 10 bases. The material sequenced was PBMCs from blood, taken 45 days after vaccination. This chain links TRBV12-3 or TRBV12-4 with TRBJ2-1; tentatively, D is TRBD2 (5 bases). This TCR was recovered from a man aged 50 to 59 who received an inactivated influenza vaccine. The CDR3 DNA is TGTGCCAGCAGTTGGACGGGAACCAATGAGCAGTTCTTC. This gives the protein CASSWTGTNEQFF.